This T cell receptor beta chain was sequenced during a study of blood T cell repertoires in COVID-19 (dated by TCRdb to about 2020). Background for the entire study: The collaborator samples originated in the United States, Italy and Spain and spanned the acute and convalescent phases of COVID-19. The material from the prospective study consisted of cDNA or gDNA derived from T cells, B-cell-depleted T cells, or PBMCs. Subjects who had been exposed to COVID-19, were actively infected with it, or had recovered from it provided the deeply sampled blood TCRbeta repertoires that made up the dataset. The repertoires were made available in a free public database intended to serve as a resource for research on the immune response to SARS-CoV-2. Samples came from the ongoing ImmuneRACE study (first 160 participants) plus 1,254 subjects from 6 global collaborators. The sample metadata nearly always contained a de-identified subject ID, COVID-19 status, age in years and sex. Where available, HLA class I and class II types were taken from metadata supplied by the sample provider and were not determined by assay-based typing. General conclusions and limits of the study: The quantity of clinical and demographic metadata differed by source and by participant and was supplied without curation.

The immunoSEQ Assay, a bias-controlled multiplex PCR, was used to amplify TCRbeta CDR3 regions from genomic DNA. The published analysis was carried out like this. The number of nucleated cells in each sample was estimated by amplification of reference gene primers within the assay. Sequence reads were collapsed and filtered to measure the absolute abundance of every unique TCRbeta CDR3 rearrangement. Productive Simpson clonality was computed per sample as the square root of Simpson's diversity index over productive rearrangements. TCRdb holds this immuneACCESS table with in-frame rearrangements only. Some clones are missing; in checked studies, unresolved V genes explain under half, and the rest has no known cause. D and trimming come from the DNA, and the V and J calls and clone size come from that table. The sample table records 30,000 to 35,000 clones; around 80% of these occur just once. Approximately 31% of the sample is held by the ten biggest clonotypes.

Comment on this clone: Its binding antigen is unknown. The input lacks base qualities; no much larger clone sits a single base away.

Each collaborating institution followed its own protocols to collect whole blood in K2EDTA tubes. Collaborator samples were shipped for TCRbeta analysis as frozen whole blood, isolated PBMCs, or DNA extracted from either sample type. The CDR3 covers 16 residues, taking in both the cysteine and the phenylalanine. Only the CDR3 part of the read is kept: 48 bases, read in frame from the first base. CDR1 and CDR2 were assigned from the germline V gene as KGHSH and LQKENI. V trim: 3 bases; J trim: 2 bases; unmatched bases: 7. The rearranged segments are TRBV18 and TRBJ2-7; TRBD2 lines up with 10 middle nucleotides. The sequenced sample was peripheral blood. This clonotype was obtained from a man of 80 years or more with acute or convalescent COVID-19. The encoded CDR3 is CASSPFGTSVTYEQYF. Here is the DNA: TGTGCCAGCTCACCCTTCGGGACTAGCGTTACCTACGAGCAGTACTTC.